This T cell receptor beta chain appears in the sequencing data of a study of CD8 T cells in Susac syndrome. The RNA input was about 0.45 to 1 ug, and it was reverse transcribed with random hexamers. Multiplex PCR with immunoSEQ amplified the TCR beta CDR3 across 54 Vbeta and 13 Jbeta. TCRdb re-derived calls from the immunoSEQ multiplex PCR reads in MiXCR, one entry per CDR3 protein. This table has about 150,000 distinct CDR3 sequences, 94% appearing once. CD8+ and CD4+ T cells from blood underwent TCR beta sequencing, which was carried out in a high-throughput format. TEMRA cells were enriched by FACS, and CD4+ and CD8+ T cells were negatively isolated. General study results and limits: A relatively small number of individuals underwent TCR sequencing and HLA analysis.

To note about this clonotype: The target antigen is unknown.

There are 13 residues in the CDR3. The germline CDR1 and CDR2 sequences are LNHDA and SQIVND (reference sequence). V was shortened by 1 base and J by 5 bases, with 6 bases between the two germline ends. The J gene is TRBJ1-5, the V gene TRBV19; D remains ambiguous. The sequence came from a human donor with multiple sclerosis. Sequencing was performed on CD8+ T cells from PBMCs. The CDR3 nucleotides are TGTGCCAGTAGTATAGGAGGGCATCAGCCCCAGCATTTT. Translated: CASSIGGHQPQHF.